One and the same sample provided the 28 T cell receptor beta chains below, sequenced in a study of T cells after posttransplantation cyclophosphamide. The protocol was immunoSEQ multiplex PCR, while the TCRdb copy is restricted to in-frame clones and leaves out a portion. The sample includes fewer than 40,000 clones, none of them occurring once. Source material: PBMCs. These receptors were obtained from a woman aged 45-60 years in good health and a related stem cell transplant donor.

This clone was recorded at least ten times. The chain's CDR3 is CAISSGGQGALNTGELFF. CDR3 DNA sequence: TGTGCCATATCCAGCGGGGGACAGGGGGCCCTGAACACCGGGGAGCTGTTTTTT. The V and J genes are TRBV10-3 and TRBJ2-2; TRBD1 aligns across 12 bases. V gave up 9 bases and J gave up 1 base; unmatched junction bases: 12. From germline, CDR1 is ENHRY and CDR2 SYGVKD. This CDR3 contains 18 residues.

This clone was seen ten or more times. The V gene is TRBV5-1, the J gene TRBJ2-3, with 7 bases matching TRBD2. Germline V lookup: CDR1 SGHRS, CDR2 YFSETQ. V shed 3 bases and J 4 bases; nucleotides not matched to a gene: 2. The CDR3 spans 13 residues. Written as DNA, the CDR3 is TGCGCCAGCAGCTACGGGGGGTCAGATACGCAGTATTTT. It encodes CASSYGGSDTQYF.

This clone was seen at least ten times. At the DNA level, this CDR3 is encoded by other sequences in the same sample as well. This chain links TRBV10-2 with TRBJ1-6; 8 bases agree with TRBD1. After removal of 3 bases from V and 6 bases from J, the junction contained 10 bases not matched to a gene. CDR3 length equals 17 residues. Per germline, CDR1 WSHSY and CDR2 SAAADI. The DNA for the CDR3 is TGCGCCAGCAGTGAAAAACAGGGGGTTGGTCGTAATTCACCCCTCCACTTT. This encodes CASSEKQGVGRNSPLHF.

At least ten counts were recorded for this clone. The genes are TRBV10-2 and TRBJ1-2; 9 positions match TRBD1. There are 13 residues in the CDR3. Germline CDR1 is WSHSY and CDR2 is SAAADI. Trimming took 6 bases from V and 8 from J; bases not matched to a gene: 7. This CDR3 is CASSGTGTRGYTF. DNA for the CDR3: TGCGCCAGCAGCGGGACAGGGACTCGAGGCTACACCTTC.

The chain employs TRBV2 and TRBJ2-1; tentatively, D is TRBD2 (6 bases). CDR3 length equals 14 residues. Germline loops: CDR1 SNHLY, CDR2 FYNNEI. Trimming shortened V by 5 bases and J by 9 bases, and 17 bases separated the two germline ends. The CDR3: CASSTMTSGSEQFF. CDR3 DNA: TGTGCCAGCAGTACCATGACTAGTGGGAGTGAGCAGTTCTTC.

This clone was found many times. The V call is TRBV19, the J call TRBJ1-2; D is uncertain. V was trimmed by 0 bases and J by 8 bases, leaving 16 bases between them. Germline values: CDR1 LNHDA, CDR2 SQIVND (reference sequence). CDR3 length: 15 residues. CDR3 region: CASSIDGQAPGGYTF. The CDR3 DNA reads as TGTGCCAGTAGTATAGATGGCCAGGCACCGGGAGGCTACACCTTC. Using reference TRBV19 and TRBJ1-2 for the parts outside the CDR3, the full variable domain is DGGITQSPKYLFRKEGQNVTLSCEQNLNHDAMYWYRQDPGQGLRLIYYSQIVNDFQKGDIAEGYSVSREKKESFPLTVTSAQKNPTAFYLCASSIDGQAPGGYTFGSGTRLTVV.

This clone has at least ten counts. The J gene is TRBJ2-2, the V gene TRBV2; 7 bases fit TRBD2. Germline V gene sequence: CDR1 SNHLY, CDR2 FYNNEI. CDR3 size: 13 residues. Trimming at V came to 8 bases and at J to 4 bases, leaving 4 bases not matched to a gene. The CDR3 nucleotides read TGTGCCAGCGCGGGGGTAGGCACCGGGGAGCTGTTTTTT. This translates into CASAGVGTGELFF.

There are many counts of this clone. This chain joins TRBV7-9 and TRBJ1-1, with a tentative D call TRBD1 (6 bases). Looked up from germline, CDR1 is SEHNR and CDR2 is FQNEAQ (reference sequence). This CDR3 has 15 residues. V gave up 7 bases and J gave up 2 bases, with 17 bases separating them. The CDR3 region is CASKNGQYYNTEAFF. The CDR3 bases are TGTGCCAGCAAAAACGGACAGTACTATAACACTGAAGCTTTCTTT.

CDR3 bases: TGTGCCAGCAGTGCTTGGACAGGGTATGGCTACACCTTC. Its protein product is CASSAWTGYGYTF. This rearrangement joins TRBV6-5 to TRBJ1-2; 8 bases align to TRBD1. The V gene end was trimmed by 5 bases and the J gene end by 5 bases; junction bases not matched to a gene: 4. Germline V CDR1 and CDR2: MNHEY, SVGAGI. CDR3 length: 13 amino acids.

The sample holds many counts of this clone. This sequence joins TRBV2 and TRBJ2-3, with a weak D call TRBD2 (6 bases). In germline, CDR1 is SNHLY, CDR2 FYNNEI. Trimming left V 6 bases short and J 6 bases short, with 13 bases between. The CDR3 covers 13 residues. CDR3 residues: CASRDERADTQYF. DNA of the CDR3: TGTGCCAGCAGGGACGAGCGGGCGGATACGCAGTATTTT.

At least ten counts were recorded for this clone. V and J are TRBV6-1 and TRBJ1-1, with D possibly matching TRBD1 (6 bases). From germline, CDR1 is MNHNS and CDR2 SASEGT. The length of the CDR3 is 14 residues. V lost 6 bases to trimming and J lost 1 base, with 12 bases between them. CDR3 loop: CASSLGGANTEAFF. Here the CDR3 DNA reads TGTGCCAGCAGCTTAGGGGGGGCGAACACTGAAGCTTTCTTT.

This clone was counted ten times or more. The chain links TRBV5-1 to TRBJ1-1, with D tentatively TRBD1 (5 bases). Trimming took off 4 bases at V and 1 base at J, with 17 bases between the two ends. The CDR3 runs 16 residues. The germline gives CDR1 SGHRS, CDR2 YFSETQ. The CDR3 loop reads CASSTSKSGANTEAFF. The DNA of the CDR3 is TGCGCCAGCAGCACCTCTAAGAGTGGGGCGAACACTGAAGCTTTCTTT.

This clone has a count of ten or more. The J gene is TRBJ1-2, the V gene TRBV4-1, with D possibly matching TRBD1 (5 bases). The CDR3 extends over 16 amino acids. Germline V gene data show CDR1 as MGHRA and CDR2 as YSYEKL. Trimming pared 0 bases from V and 2 bases from J, leaving 13 bases between. The CDR3 region is CASSQDLGQGNYGYTF. Here the CDR3 DNA reads TGCGCCAGCAGCCAAGATCTGGGGCAGGGAAACTATGGCTACACCTTC.

This clone was observed at least ten times. V usage is TRBV29-1 and J usage is TRBJ1-4, with 8 bases matching TRBD1. Germline V gene sequence: CDR1 SQVTM, CDR2 ANQGSEA. The CDR3 is 13 residues long. Trimming cost V 6 bases and J 6 bases; bases outside gene matches: 6. CDR3 sequence: CSVETGGDEKLFF. The DNA of the CDR3 is TGCAGCGTAGAAACAGGGGGTGATGAAAAACTGTTTTTT.

This clone was recorded many times. The chain couples TRBV6-5 to TRBJ1-1; D is perhaps TRBD1 (6 bases). This CDR3 is 13 amino acids long. From germline, CDR1 is MNHEY and CDR2 SVGAGI. Trimming left V 4 bases short and J 3 bases short, with 9 bases between. CDR3 sequence reads: CASSLDRHTEAFF. The CDR3, as DNA: TGTGCCAGCAGTTTGGACAGACACACTGAAGCTTTCTTT.

The sample holds many counts of this clone. The chain couples TRBV18 to TRBJ1-1; 9 positions match TRBD1. The CDR3 covers 18 residues. J gave up 0 bases and V 4 bases, and 12 bases lay outside the gene matches. The germline V gene encodes CDR1 KGHSH and CDR2 LQKENI. DNA of the CDR3: TGTGCCAGCTCACACCTCTTCCTGACAGGGGGGATGAACACTGAAGCTTTCTTT. Translation: CASSHLFLTGGMNTEAFF.

This clone has ten or more counts. The chain combines TRBV9 with TRBJ1-2; D is uncertain. Germline lookup yields CDR1 SGDLS and CDR2 YYNGEE. This CDR3 contains 13 residues. V lost 1 base, J lost 6 bases, and 10 bases lay in between. The CDR3 reads CASSVNGENGYTF. The CDR3 coding sequence is TGTGCCAGCAGCGTAAACGGGGAAAATGGCTACACCTTC.

Remarks on this clone: A junction boundary mismatches the germline segment, possibly from a read error. The rearrangement links TRBV7-7 to TRBJ2-5, with D possibly matching TRBD1 (6 bases). The DNA end is a closer match to TRBJ2-7, so the J assignment may be wrong. CDR1 SSHAT and CDR2 FNYEAQ come from the germline V gene (reference sequence). The CDR3 consists of 15 residues. DNA for the CDR3: TGTGCTAGCAGCTTGGTGGGAGAGGGGGTCTACGAGCAGTACTTC. This translates into CASSLVGEGVYEQYF.

This clone was seen ten or more times. This rearrangement joins TRBV11-2 to TRBJ2-3; 7 positions match TRBD2. V dropped 6 bases and J dropped 0; count of bases not matched to a gene: 6. This CDR3 spans 15 amino acids. From germline, CDR1 is SGHAT and CDR2 FQNNGV. The CDR3 loop is CASSKRDASTDTQYF. Written as DNA, the CDR3 is TGTGCCAGCAGTAAGCGGGATGCTAGCACAGATACGCAGTATTTT.

This clone was found many times. This chain links TRBV4-1 with TRBJ2-2; a possible D gene is TRBD2 (6 bases). The CDR3 consists of 15 residues. Germline CDR1 and CDR2: MGHRA and YSYEKL. The V end was cut by 6 bases, the J end by 4 bases, with 15 bases between. CDR3: CASSIGSRTTGELFF. The CDR3 DNA reads TGCGCCAGCAGTATCGGGAGTCGGACCACCGGGGAGCTGTTTTTT.

This clone was seen more than once but under ten times. V and J are TRBV27 and TRBJ2-7; unclear D gene. The V and J ends lost 7 bases and 5 bases respectively, with 15 bases between them. Germline CDR1 MNHEY, CDR2 SMNVEV (reference sequence). This CDR3 comprises 13 residues. CDR3 protein: CASISDRGDEQYF. CDR3 coding DNA: TGTGCCAGCATTTCAGATAGAGGCGACGAGCAGTACTTC.

This clone was seen repeatedly, ten times or more. The chain couples TRBV6-6 to TRBJ1-3; TRBD1 agrees at 7 bases. This CDR3 comprises 15 residues. Germline V gives CDR1 MNHNY, CDR2 SVGAGI (reference sequence). J was trimmed by 7 bases and V by 3 bases; bases with no gene match: 9. The CDR3 sequence is CASSYKTGKMNTIYF. The CDR3 DNA sequence: TGTGCCAGCAGTTATAAGACAGGGAAAATGAACACCATATATTTT.

This clone has at least ten counts. The rearrangement joins TRBV5-8 to TRBJ2-7; D possibly corresponds to TRBD1 (5 bases). The CDR3 covers 13 residues. With 2 bases removed from V and 3 bases from J, the gap between germline ends came to 9 bases. The germline V gene encodes CDR1 SGHTS and CDR2 YDEGEE. CDR3 protein: CASSFGRDYEQYF. The CDR3 DNA reads TGTGCCAGCAGCTTTGGCAGGGACTACGAGCAGTACTTC.

In its sample, this clone was seen many times. The V call is TRBV19, the J call TRBJ2-7; D is perhaps TRBD1 (5 bases). Per the germline V gene, CDR1 is LNHDA and CDR2 is SQIVND (reference sequence). The CDR3 loop spans 15 amino acids. V was cut by 4 bases and J by 1 base, with 14 bases left in between. The CDR3 nucleotides are TGTGCCAGTAGTAGGGTAGGGCAGGGTTCCTACGAGCAGTACTTC. It is translated as CASSRVGQGSYEQYF.

This clone was seen repeatedly, ten times or more. The V call is TRBV5-6, the J call TRBJ2-3; D gene unclear. This CDR3 contains 15 residues. CDR1 and CDR2 (germline): SGHDT, YYEEEE. The V end was cut by 1 base, the J end by 2 bases, with 11 bases between. The DNA of the CDR3 is TGTGCCAGCAGCTTGTGGAACAGAGACACAGATACGCAGTATTTT. Encoded protein: CASSLWNRDTDTQYF.

The sample holds many counts of this clone. V is TRBV5-4 and J is TRBJ1-2, with 10 bases fitting TRBD1. CDR3 length: 15 residues. The junction had 5 bases not matched to a gene; V was cut back by 4 bases and J by 2 bases. CDR1 is SGHNT, CDR2 YYREEE, per germline (reference sequence). The CDR3: CASSSRQGANYGYTF. The CDR3 DNA is TGTGCCAGCAGCAGTAGACAGGGGGCGAACTATGGCTACACCTTC. Based on the CDR3 plus reference TRBV5-4 and TRBJ1-2, the full variable domain is ETGVTQSPTHLIKTRGQQVTLRCSSQSGHNTVSWYQQALGQGPQFIFQYYREEENGRGNFPPRFSGLQFPNYSSELNVNALELDDSALYLCASSSRQGANYGYTFGSGTRLTVV.

This clone was counted ten times or more. The CDR3 region has the DNA TGTGCCAGCAGTCACCGGGGCTCTGGAAACACCATATATTTT. As protein: CASSHRGSGNTIYF. V and J are TRBV28 and TRBJ1-3, with D unresolved. The CDR3 totals 14 residues. Germline values: CDR1 MDHEN, CDR2 SYDVKM. Trimming cost V 5 bases and J 0 bases, with 8 bases left between them.

In its sample, this clone was seen many times. The V and J genes are TRBV9 and TRBJ1-1, with unresolved D. V dropped 4 bases and J dropped 1 base, with 11 bases sitting between them. Germline values: CDR1 SGDLS, CDR2 YYNGEE. The CDR3 is 14 residues long. Here the CDR3 reads CASSPEEGNTEAFF. The CDR3 bases are TGTGCCAGCAGCCCAGAAGAGGGGAACACTGAAGCTTTCTTT. The variable domain in full, completed from reference TRBV9 and TRBJ1-1, reads DSGVTQTPKHLITATGQRVTLRCSPRSGDLSVYWYQQSLDQGLQFLIQYYNGEERAKGNILERFSAQQFPDLHSELNLSSLELGDSALYFCASSPEEGNTEAFFGQGTRLTVV.